This entry lists 7 T cell receptor beta chains sequenced from one sample in a study of cytomegalovirus exposure and HLA in healthy donors. Primers included in the PCR were 60 Vbeta and 13 Jbeta primers. Measured with immunoSEQ multiplex PCR; TCRdb has only the in-frame clones, and not every one. In all, the sample yields approximately 180,000 clones. Material: PBMCs. The receptor set was obtained from a man aged 25 to 40 in good health and CMV-seronegative.

The gene calls are TRBV5-1 and TRBJ2-1; perhaps TRBD1 as D (6 bases). CDR1 and CDR2 (germline): SGHRS, YFSETQ. The CDR3 is made up of 16 amino acids. The V gene lost 3 bases and the J gene lost 5 bases, with 18 bases spanning the gap. The CDR3 spells CASSSRQVSGDNEQFF. CDR3 nucleotides: TGCGCCAGCAGCTCAAGACAGGTTTCAGGGGACAATGAGCAGTTCTTC. Complete variable domain (other parts from reference TRBV5-1 and TRBJ2-1): KAGVTQTPRYLIKTRGQQVTLSCSPISGHRSVSWYQQTPGQGLQFLFEYFSETQRNKGNFPGRFSGRQFSNSRSEMNVSTLELGDSALYLCASSSRQVSGDNEQFFGPGTRLTVL.

The chain combines TRBV27 with TRBJ1-1; D is uncertain. CDR3 length: 14 residues. From germline, CDR1 is MNHEY and CDR2 SMNVEV (reference sequence). V was clipped by 6 bases and J by 5 bases, with 16 bases between them. CDR3 residues: CASSPAPPRTEAFF. The CDR3 nucleotides are TGTGCCAGCAGCCCCGCGCCCCCGCGGACTGAAGCTTTCTTT.

The chain uses TRBV7-6 and TRBJ2-1; no definite D call. Trimming cost V 1 base and J 9 bases, with 7 bases left between them. The CDR3 covers 12 residues. Germline values: CDR1 SGHVS, CDR2 FNYEAQ. In DNA, the CDR3 is TGTGCCAGCAGCTTAGGCGTCGGTGAGCAGTTCTTC. Its protein product is CASSLGVGEQFF.

V gene TRBV29-1 combines with J gene TRBJ2-7; 8 nucleotides match TRBD1. CDR1 and CDR2 from the germline V gene are SQVTM and ANQGSEA. The CDR3 spans 16 residues. The junction had 13 bases not matched to a gene; V was cut back by 5 bases and J by 1 base. CDR3 region: CSVTRGPGGNSYEQYF. The CDR3 DNA is TGCAGCGTTACCAGGGGGCCCGGCGGAAATTCCTACGAGCAGTACTTC.

V usage is TRBV11-2 and J usage is TRBJ2-7, with TRBD1 matching 9 bases. J lost 4 bases, V lost 7 bases, and 11 bases had no gene match. Germline assignment: CDR1 SGHAT and CDR2 FQNNGV. This CDR3 region has 15 residues. CDR3 sequence reads: CASTLGRDRDYEQYF. The CDR3 DNA reads TGTGCCAGCACCCTCGGCAGGGACAGGGATTACGAGCAGTACTTC.

This chain joins TRBV5-4 and TRBJ2-1; D is perhaps TRBD2 (5 bases). Germline loops: CDR1 SGHNT, CDR2 YYREEE (reference sequence). Trimming stripped 5 bases from V and 9 bases from J, with 15 bases between. The CDR3 loop spans 13 amino acids. The CDR3 loop is CASRDSQVLEQFF. The CDR3, as DNA: TGTGCCAGCAGGGACTCGCAGGTCCTTGAGCAGTTCTTC.

The genes are TRBV18 and TRBJ1-5; tentatively, D is TRBD1 (6 bases). Germline-derived CDR1 and CDR2 are KGHSH and LQKENI. The CDR3 has 15 residues. V was clipped by 3 bases and J by 6 bases, with 15 bases between them. CDR3 nucleotides: TGTGCCAGCTCACCCCGTGAACAGGGCGGTCAGCCCCAGCATTTT. It yields the protein CASSPREQGGQPQHF.